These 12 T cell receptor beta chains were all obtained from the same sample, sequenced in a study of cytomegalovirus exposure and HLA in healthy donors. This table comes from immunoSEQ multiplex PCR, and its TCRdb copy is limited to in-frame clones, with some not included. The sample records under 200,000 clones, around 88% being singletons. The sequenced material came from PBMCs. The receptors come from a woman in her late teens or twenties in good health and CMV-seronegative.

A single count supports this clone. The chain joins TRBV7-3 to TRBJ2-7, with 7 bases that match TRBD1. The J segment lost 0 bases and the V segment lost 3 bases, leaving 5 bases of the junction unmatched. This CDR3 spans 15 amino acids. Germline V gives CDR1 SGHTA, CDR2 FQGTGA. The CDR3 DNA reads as TGTGCCAGCAGCTTGGCAGGGGGTGACTCCTACGAGCAGTACTTC. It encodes CASSLAGGDSYEQYF.

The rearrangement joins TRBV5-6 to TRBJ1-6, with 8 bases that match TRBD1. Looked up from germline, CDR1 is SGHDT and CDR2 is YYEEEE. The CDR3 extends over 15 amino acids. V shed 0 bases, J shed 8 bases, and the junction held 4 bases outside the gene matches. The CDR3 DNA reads TGTGCCAGCAGCTTGGGGGACAGGCAGTATTCACCCCTCCACTTT. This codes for CASSLGDRQYSPLHF.

The CDR3: CASRPLRGVNEKLFF. DNA for the CDR3: TGTGCCAGCAGACCGCTCAGGGGCGTAAATGAAAAACTGTTTTTT. This sequence joins TRBV6-5 and TRBJ1-4; tentatively, D is TRBD1 (6 bases). V shed 6 bases and J shed 5 bases, with 16 bases lying between them. The CDR3 is 15 amino acids. The germline gives CDR1 MNHEY, CDR2 SVGAGI.

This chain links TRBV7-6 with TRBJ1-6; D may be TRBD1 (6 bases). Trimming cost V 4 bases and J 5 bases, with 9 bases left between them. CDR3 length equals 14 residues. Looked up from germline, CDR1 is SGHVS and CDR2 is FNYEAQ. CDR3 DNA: TGTGCCAGCAGCTCGGGACATGATAATTCACCCCTCCACTTT. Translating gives CASSSGHDNSPLHF. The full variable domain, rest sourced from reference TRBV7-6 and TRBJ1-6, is GAGVSQSPRYKVTKRGQDVALRCDPISGHVSLYWYRQALGQGPEFLTYFNYEAQQDKSGLPNDRFSAERPEGSISTLTIQRTEQRDSAMYRCASSSGHDNSPLHFGNGTRLTVT.

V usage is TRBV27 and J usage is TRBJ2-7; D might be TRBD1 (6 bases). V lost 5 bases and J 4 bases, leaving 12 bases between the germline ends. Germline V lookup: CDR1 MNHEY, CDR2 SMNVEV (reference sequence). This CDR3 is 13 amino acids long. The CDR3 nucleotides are TGTGCCAGCAGTCAGACAGGTAAATACGAGCAGTACTTC. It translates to CASSQTGKYEQYF.

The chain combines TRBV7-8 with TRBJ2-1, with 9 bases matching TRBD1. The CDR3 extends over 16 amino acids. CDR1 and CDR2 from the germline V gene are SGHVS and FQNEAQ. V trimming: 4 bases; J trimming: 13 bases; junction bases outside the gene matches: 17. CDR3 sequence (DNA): TGTGCCAGCAGCTATCGGTCCCGACAGGGGGGTCCGCTTCAGTTCTTC. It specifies CASSYRSRQGGPLQFF.

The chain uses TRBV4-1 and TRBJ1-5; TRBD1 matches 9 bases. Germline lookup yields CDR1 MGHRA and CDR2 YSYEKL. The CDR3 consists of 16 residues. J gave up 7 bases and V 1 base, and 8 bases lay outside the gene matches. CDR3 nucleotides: TGCGCCAGCAGCCAAGGAGGGCGAACAGGGGGCCAGCCCCAGCATTTT. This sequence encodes CASSQGGRTGGQPQHF.

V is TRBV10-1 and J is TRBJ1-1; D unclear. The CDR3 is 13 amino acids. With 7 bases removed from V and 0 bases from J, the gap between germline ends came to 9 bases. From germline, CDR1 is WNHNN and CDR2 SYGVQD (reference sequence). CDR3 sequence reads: CASKLAVNTEAFF. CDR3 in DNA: TGCGCCAGCAAATTGGCGGTGAACACTGAAGCTTTCTTT.

CDR3 sequence (DNA): TGTGCCAGTAGAACTAACAGGGGGAGCACTGAAGCTTTCTTT. Translation gives CASRTNRGSTEAFF. The chain couples TRBV19 to TRBJ1-1; 8 nucleotides line up with TRBD1. Germline V gives CDR1 LNHDA, CDR2 SQIVND (reference sequence). This CDR3 comprises 14 residues. The J segment lost 4 bases and the V segment lost 6 bases, leaving 7 bases of the junction unmatched.

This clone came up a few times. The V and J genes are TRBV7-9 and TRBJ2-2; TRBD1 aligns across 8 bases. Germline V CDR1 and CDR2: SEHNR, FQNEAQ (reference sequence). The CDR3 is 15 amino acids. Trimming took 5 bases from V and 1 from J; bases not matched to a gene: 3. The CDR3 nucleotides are TGTGCCAGCAGCCCTGGACAGGGGAACACCGGGGAGCTGTTTTTT. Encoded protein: CASSPGQGNTGELFF.

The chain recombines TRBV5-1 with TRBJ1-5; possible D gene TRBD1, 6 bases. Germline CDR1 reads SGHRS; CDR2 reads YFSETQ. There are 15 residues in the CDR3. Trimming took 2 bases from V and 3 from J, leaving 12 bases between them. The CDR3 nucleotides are TGCGCCAGCAGCTTTCTGGGGGCCATCAATCAGCCCCAGCATTTT. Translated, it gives CASSFLGAINQPQHF.

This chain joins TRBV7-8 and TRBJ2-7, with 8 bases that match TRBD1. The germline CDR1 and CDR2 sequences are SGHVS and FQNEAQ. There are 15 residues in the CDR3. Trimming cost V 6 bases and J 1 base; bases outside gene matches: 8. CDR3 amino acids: CASRLGDRSSYEQYF. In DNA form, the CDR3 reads TGTGCCAGCAGATTGGGGGACAGGTCTTCCTACGAGCAGTACTTC. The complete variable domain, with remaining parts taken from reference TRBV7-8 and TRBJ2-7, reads GAGVSQSPRYKVAKRGQDVALRCDPISGHVSLFWYQQALGQGPEFLTYFQNEAQLDKSGLPSDRFFAERPEGSVSTLKIQRTQQEDSAVYLCASRLGDRSSYEQYFGPGTRLTVT.